This T cell receptor beta chain was found in a study of T cells in Graves' hyperthyroidism and ophthalmopathy (dated by TCRdb to between 2018 and 2020). In the study overall: Peripheral blood was collected at initial diagnosis, before any treatment. The approximately 100 discovery patients were divided at random into training and test sets in a 7:3 ratio. TCR V-J signatures able to tell the groups apart were searched for in a discovery cohort of around 95 patients, of whom 43 had Graves' ophthalmopathy and 55 to 60 had stable Graves' hyperthyroidism. Following sampling, methimazole starting at 30 mg daily was given to hyperthyroidism patients, and high-dose intravenous methylprednisolone was given to ophthalmopathy patients. Prospective prediction of ophthalmopathy was tested in an independent validation cohort of 18 to 20 hyperthyroidism patients and 15 to 17 patients who later progressed to ophthalmopathy. In several Graves' hyperthyroidism patients, the study also compared T-cell repertoires from thyroid tissue with T-cell repertoires from blood. The paper reports TCR Vbeta CDR3 sequencing of approximately 140 peripheral blood samples: 43 ophthalmopathy, approximately 74 hyperthyroidism and approximately 17 progressor patients. Study-wide conclusions, independent of this receptor: Most expanded thyroid clonotypes (frequency above 0.001) were also detected in blood, a finding suggesting that blood repertoires may reflect thyroid immune responses. During validation, the model predicted progression to ophthalmopathy a median of approximately six months ahead of onset, with around 70% sensitivity and more than 72% specificity. In cross-validation, a model built on a 13 V-J signature told ophthalmopathy apart from stable hyperthyroidism with less than 90% sensitivity and around 83% specificity, and in testing the same model reached 80%/75%. Sample size was not statistically predetermined, and blinding of investigators to group allocation was not performed.

Hyperthyroidism patients were newly diagnosed, with disease duration under 2 months, and aged 18 to 65 years. The study excluded patients with uncontrolled infections, other autoimmune diseases, pregnancy or lactation. Clinical symptoms, serum thyroxine and TRAb, thyroid ultrasound, and orbital computed tomography formed the basis for the diagnoses. Blood from progressor patients was drawn when they were first diagnosed with hyperthyroidism, before any ophthalmopathy symptoms appeared. PBMCs were separated from 7.5 to 10 ml of fresh peripheral blood using Ficoll-Paque density gradient centrifugation. Progressor patients were defined as those initially diagnosed with Graves' hyperthyroidism in whom ophthalmopathy developed during follow-up. Total RNA was extracted using Trizol reagent, and RNA quality was assessed on an Agilent 2100 Bioanalyzer. CDR1 and CDR2 are read off the germline V gene as SQVTM and ANQGSEA. Including the terminal cysteine and phenylalanine, the CDR3 comprises 15 residues. Only the CDR3 region is kept as DNA, spanning 45 bases read in frame from base 1.

TCR beta CDR3 regions were amplified from RNA transcripts. For the first round of RT-PCR on the TCR CDR3, the HTBI primer set was used together with the Qiagen OneStep RT-PCR kit. Libraries were constructed in a second round of multiplex PCR, after which size selection and purification were carried out. Paired-end sequencing of the libraries was performed with 100 bp reads on an Illumina HiSeq2000. The authors' analysis ran thus. SOAPnuke was used to process the raw data, removing reads that contained adapters or uncalled bases, had a mean Phred below 15, or lacked an exact match to the constant primer or identifier. High-quality paired reads were merged using COPE v1.2.5, and each unique nucleotide sequence was defined as a clonotype. MiTCR v1.1 was used to align clonotypes to the IMGT TRBV, TRBD and TRBJ reference segments. Only V-J combinations with frequency above 0.0001, covering about 99% of repertoires, were analysed. A TCS score was defined as the ratio of F50 (clonal expansion) to E x V (chaos), with BLOSUM62-based TCRdist applied between CDR3 peptides within each V-J. Welch's t-statistics and random forest reduced 514 V-J features to some 14, which were used in a naive Bayes classifier (R e1071). Thyroid-blood repertoire similarity was quantified with the Morisita-Horn index. TCRdb reworked the public reads: Q25 trimming with fastp, MiXCR clone assembly, productive beta chains retained. Rows with a matching CDR3 protein are joined into one entry that keeps the most common DNA and genes. TCRdb, not the original authors, processed these V and J calls. The sample has about 25,000 distinct CDR3 sequences on record, less than 65% of them singletons. The leading ten clones occupy about 25% of the sample.

A note on this clonotype: Its antigen is unknown. No per-base quality is available; no much larger clone lies one base away.

The chain uses TRBV29-1 and TRBJ2-1; TRBD1 agrees with 8 junctional bases. The source material was blood. This TCR was recovered from a woman aged 40-49 years with Graves' hyperthyroidism that later progressed to Graves' ophthalmopathy. The CDR3 amino acid sequence is: CSARGDRFSYNEQFF. The DNA sequence is TGCAGTGCTAGAGGGGACAGGTTCTCCTACAATGAGCAGTTCTTC.